This TCR beta chain is from a study of T cell responses to AZD1222 COVID-19 vaccine. This table comes from immunoSEQ multiplex PCR, and its TCRdb copy is limited to in-frame clones, with some not included. Here the sample spans some 97,000 clones, around nine tenths being singletons. With regard to this clone: As yet, its antigen is unknown.

Study-wide results and caveats: The reported proportion of spike-specific TCRs targeting unmutated variant regions was nearly half. Repertoires were collected only later (after the peak T cell response had occurred). Donors in the cohort were predominantly white British and more often female, and clonal diversity was possibly underestimated. Only a handful of individuals given AZD1222 were seropositive at baseline.

Unmatched junction bases numbered 2, after V lost 6 bases and J lost 3 bases. CDR3 length: 13 amino acids. Germline-derived CDR1 and CDR2 are WSHSY and SAAADI. The sample in question was peripheral blood, obtained on day 0 of AZD1222 vaccination. This TCR derives from an adult in good health. This chain joins TRBV10-2 and TRBJ2-7; 10 positions agree with TRBD2. The CDR3 protein is CASRAGGNYEQYF. Written as DNA, the CDR3 is TGCGCCAGCAGAGCGGGAGGGAACTACGAGCAGTACTTC.